This note documents a single T cell receptor (beta chain) sequence. The antigen is undetermined. The sample belongs to a study of breast tumors, draining lymph nodes, adjacent tissues. Study conclusions and caveats: That most tumor T cells come from lymph nodes remained unproven. Data fit most tumor T cells coming from lymph node, expanding in tumor. Tumor and nontumor repertoires were significantly more similar in luminal-like than in basal-like breast cancer.

In TCRdb, the multiplex PCR reads were re-called with MiXCR into one record per CDR3 protein. The sample carries over 20,000 distinct CDR3 sequences, approximately 31% recorded once. Per the germline V gene, CDR1 is SGHVS and CDR2 is FQNEAQ. Trimming removed 10 bases at V and 6 bases at J, with 11 bases between. The CDR3 is 11 residues long. Sequencing was done on a sample of breast tumor tissue. The sequence was collected from a female donor with breast cancer. Some clones in this sample may be carry-over from other donors' samples. J is TRBJ2-3 and V is TRBV7-8; possibly TRBD2 for D (5 bases). CDR3 in amino acids: CATGVGDTQYF. In DNA, the CDR3 is TGTGCCACCGGGGTGGGGGATACGCAGTATTTT.